The text below deals with one TCR beta chain. This entry is derived from a study of blood T cell repertoires in COVID-19. Participants came from 24 US areas, aged about 18 to 100 years. Assignments of participants to cohorts depended upon their own reported clinical history. Libraries were prepared by immunoSEQ multiplex PCR; TCRdb keeps only in-frame clonotypes and omits some of them. This repertoire shows about 300,000 clones, around nine tenths found once; its top ten account for 1.1%. The sequenced material came from PBMCs or T cells enriched from blood (not recorded which). This clonotype originated in a young woman who had recovered from COVID-19.

The CDR3 coding sequence is TGTGCCAGCAGCTTAGAGCTAGCCTATTTTCCCTACGAGCAGTACTTC. Encoded protein: CASSLELAYFPYEQYF. The chain employs TRBV7-2 and TRBJ2-7; possibly TRBD2 for D (5 bases). Germline V gene lookup returns CDR1 SGHTA and CDR2 FQGNSA. Trimming removed 1 base from V and 2 bases from J, with 15 bases in between. CDR3 length equals 16 residues.